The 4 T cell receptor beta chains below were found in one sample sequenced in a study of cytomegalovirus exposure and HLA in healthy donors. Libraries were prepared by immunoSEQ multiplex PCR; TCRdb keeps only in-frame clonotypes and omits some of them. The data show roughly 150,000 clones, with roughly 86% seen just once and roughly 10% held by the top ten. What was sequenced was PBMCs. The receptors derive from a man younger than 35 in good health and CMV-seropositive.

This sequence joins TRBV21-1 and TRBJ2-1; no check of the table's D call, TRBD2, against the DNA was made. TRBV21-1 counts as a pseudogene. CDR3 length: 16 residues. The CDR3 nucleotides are TGTGCCAAGACCGCAAAGCGGGAGTTCCCCAGCAATGAGCAGTTCTTC. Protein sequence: CAKTAKREFPSNEQFF.

In DNA, the CDR3 is TGCGCCAGCAGCCGAGGACTAGCGGGAGGAACTACGAACACCGGGGAGCTGTTTTTT. Protein: CASSRGLAGGTTNTGELFF. This chain links TRBV4-1 with TRBJ2-2, with TRBD2 identical over 14 bases. V was clipped by 4 bases and J by 0 bases; unmatched bases: 7. The CDR3 has 19 residues. Germline values: CDR1 MGHRA, CDR2 YSYEKL.

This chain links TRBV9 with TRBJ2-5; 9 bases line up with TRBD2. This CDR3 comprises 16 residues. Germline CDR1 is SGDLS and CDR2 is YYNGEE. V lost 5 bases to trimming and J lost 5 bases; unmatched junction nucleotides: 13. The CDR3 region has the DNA TGTGCCAGCAGTCCCTCTGGCGGGGGGGCGTGGGAGACCCAGTACTTC. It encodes CASSPSGGGAWETQYF.

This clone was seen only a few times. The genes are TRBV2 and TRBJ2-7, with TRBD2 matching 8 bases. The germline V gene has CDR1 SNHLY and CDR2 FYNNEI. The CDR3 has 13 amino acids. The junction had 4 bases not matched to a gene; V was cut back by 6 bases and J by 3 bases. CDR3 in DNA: TGTGCCAGCAGGCGGGAGGATATCTACGAGCAGTACTTC. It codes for CASRREDIYEQYF.